This T cell receptor (beta chain) appears in the sequencing data of a study of T cells after posttransplantation cyclophosphamide. General study results and limits: Later post-transplant blood repertoires were often dominated by donor CD8+ memory clones.

Produced via immunoSEQ multiplex PCR; TCRdb's table is partial and in-frame only. Of some 7,000 clones in the sample, around nine tenths are singletons; the top ten hold roughly 4%. Busulfan-fludarabine conditioning, marrow transplant, and cyclophosphamide on days +3 and +4 were administered. As regards this clone: Antigen unknown.

The TCR sequence derives from a male patient between 55 and 70 years old who received an allogeneic stem cell transplant from a related donor and was CMV-positive. Some T cells here may be from the graft donor. The material was CD8+ T cells sorted from blood, obtained after allogeneic stem cell transplant with posttransplant cyclophosphamide.

Written as DNA, the CDR3 is TGTGCCAGCAGCGGGACAGGGGGCACAGATACGCAGTATTTT. This codes for CASSGTGGTDTQYF. This chain uses TRBV25-1 with TRBJ2-3; TRBD1 agrees at 10 bases. The V and J ends lost 6 bases and 1 base, in that order; junction bases with no gene match: 1. Per the germline V gene, CDR1 is MGHDK and CDR2 is SYGVNS. The CDR3 sequence is 14 residues long.